The source of this TCR beta chain is a study of blood T cell repertoires in COVID-19. The V gene's germline CDR1 is SGDLS and CDR2 YYNGEE. The V and J ends lost 4 bases and 4 bases, in that order; junction bases with no gene match: 11. The CDR3 contains 16 residues. The protocol was immunoSEQ multiplex PCR, while the TCRdb copy is restricted to in-frame clones and leaves out a portion. The data hold 200,000 to 250,000 clones, with about nine tenths observed a single time. This clone was recorded a few times. The sequenced material came from peripheral blood. This TCR was recovered from a man aged 45-60 years with acute or convalescent COVID-19. The V and J genes are TRBV9 and TRBJ2-7; 10 nucleotides line up with TRBD2. CDR3 nucleotide sequence: TGTGCCAGCAGCACAGGTACTAGCGGGGTAGGGTACGAGCAGTACTTC. It yields the protein CASSTGTSGVGYEQYF.